This T cell receptor beta chain was captured by sequencing in a study of T cells in Graves' hyperthyroidism and ophthalmopathy. Findings and caveats of the study: Within blood appeared most thyroid clonotypes that had expanded above 0.001. Prediction of ophthalmopathy progression came a median roughly 6.4 months pre-onset.

TCR beta CDR3 region amplification was performed from RNA transcripts. The HTBI primer set drove a first-round RT-PCR of the TCR CDR3. Via MiXCR, TCRdb re-called the multiplex PCR reads, giving one row per CDR3 protein. The sample has about 330,000 distinct CDR3 sequences, around 13% seen once. Enrolled ophthalmopathy patients presented with a Clinical Activity Score of at least 3, a NOSPECS grade of at least 4, and disease duration under 3 months. The PBMCs had their origin in 10 ml of fresh peripheral blood. The CDR3 runs 13 residues. Trimming removed 7 bases from V and 2 bases from J, with 11 bases in between. CDR1 MNHEY and CDR2 SMNVEV come from the germline V gene (reference sequence). Comment on this clonotype: The target antigen is unknown.

The V gene is TRBV27, the J gene TRBJ1-1; D ambiguous. The receptor was isolated from a middle-aged woman with Graves' ophthalmopathy. Sequencing input: blood. Here the CDR3 DNA reads TGTGCCAGCATCGGTAGGCATAACACTGAAGCTTTCTTT. This encodes CASIGRHNTEAFF.